The rows below give T cell receptor beta chains drawn from one sample of a study of Graves' ophthalmopathy and Graves' hyperthyroidism. Each CDR3 protein gets one entry after TCRdb re-called the multiplex PCR reads with MiXCR. This table has 900,000 to 1,200,000 distinct CDR3 sequences, 36% appearing once. Sequenced material: peripheral blood or thyroid tissue (not recorded which). These receptors all stem from an adult man with Graves' hyperthyroidism. Both conserved end residues are part of each CDR3. Fields, in order: J gene, V gene, D gene, clone size, CDR3 DNA, CDR3 protein. A D gene is named only where the DNA matches it firmly. Some rows have no size entry. The others give once, few or many, or a class for an expanded clone.

j_gene: TRBJ2-3; v_gene: TRBV9; d_gene: TRBD1; abundance: many; CDR3nt: TGTGCCAGCAGCGTAGATGGGACAGGTGGAGATACGCAGTATTTT; CDR3aa: CASSVDGTGGDTQYF
j_gene: TRBJ2-5; v_gene: TRBV10-3; d_gene: .; abundance: many; CDR3nt: TGTGCCATCGCAGGACCCGGGGAGACCCAGTACTTC; CDR3aa: CAIAGPGETQYF
j_gene: TRBJ1-1; v_gene: TRBV6-5; d_gene: .; abundance: many; CDR3nt: TGTGCCAGCAGTGAAGACAGCATGAACACTGAAGCTTTCTTT; CDR3aa: CASSEDSMNTEAFF
j_gene: TRBJ1-2; v_gene: TRBV2; d_gene: .; abundance: .; CDR3nt: TGTGCCAGCACCATGGGGGGTAACACCTTC; CDR3aa: CASTMGGNTF
j_gene: TRBJ1-3; v_gene: TRBV2; d_gene: .; abundance: .; CDR3nt: TGTGCCAGCAACGCCAGGGCGGGAGGCAACACCATATATTTT; CDR3aa: CASNARAGGNTIYF
j_gene: TRBJ2-7; v_gene: TRBV4-1; d_gene: TRBD2; abundance: many; CDR3nt: TGCGCCAGCAGCCATGGGACTAGCGGCGAGCAGTACTTC; CDR3aa: CASSHGTSGEQYF
j_gene: TRBJ2-7; v_gene: TRBV24-1; d_gene: .; abundance: many; CDR3nt: TGTGCCACCAGTGATAGCGGGTCCTACGAGCAGTACTTC; CDR3aa: CATSDSGSYEQYF
j_gene: TRBJ1-5; v_gene: TRBV29-1; d_gene: TRBD1; abundance: .; CDR3nt: TGCAGCCAGGGGGTGGGTCAGCCCCAGCATTTT; CDR3aa: CSQGVGQPQHF
j_gene: TRBJ2-2; v_gene: TRBV11-1; d_gene: .; abundance: .; CDR3nt: TGTGCCAGCAGCTTAGGCACGCAGGGATCCGGGGAGCTGTTTTTT; CDR3aa: CASSLGTQGSGELFF
j_gene: TRBJ1-4; v_gene: TRBV2; d_gene: .; abundance: many; CDR3nt: TGTGCCAGCAAGTTCGGTGAAAAACTGTTTTTT; CDR3aa: CASKFGEKLFF
j_gene: TRBJ1-6; v_gene: TRBV25-1; d_gene: .; abundance: .; CDR3nt: TGTGCCAGCCAGGAGGGACCGGCAAATTCACCCCTCCACTTT; CDR3aa: CASQEGPANSPLHF
j_gene: TRBJ1-1; v_gene: TRBV30; d_gene: .; abundance: .; CDR3nt: TGTGCCTGGAGTGTTGGCAGCATGAACACTGAAGCTTTCTTT; CDR3aa: CAWSVGSMNTEAFF
j_gene: TRBJ2-7; v_gene: TRBV7-9; d_gene: TRBD2; abundance: few; CDR3nt: TGTGCCAGCAGCTTGGGTTTCGGACTAGCGGGTCGCTCCTACGAGCAGTACTTC; CDR3aa: CASSLGFGLAGRSYEQYF
j_gene: TRBJ2-2; v_gene: TRBV7-9; d_gene: .; abundance: once; CDR3nt: TGTGCCAGCAGCCACGAACGACGGCGCGGGGAGCTGTTTTTT; CDR3aa: CASSHERRRGELFF
j_gene: TRBJ1-2; v_gene: TRBV24-1; d_gene: .; abundance: many; CDR3nt: TGTGCCACCAGTGATGGGAGGCCTCCCTATGGCTACACCTTC; CDR3aa: CATSDGRPPYGYTF
j_gene: TRBJ2-5; v_gene: TRBV13; d_gene: TRBD2; abundance: .; CDR3nt: TGTGCCAGCAGCTACGGACTAGCGGGAGGGCCGGAAGAGACCCAGTACTTC; CDR3aa: CASSYGLAGGPEETQYF
j_gene: TRBJ2-7; v_gene: TRBV13; d_gene: .; abundance: .; CDR3nt: TGTGCCAGCAGCGTTCTGACAGGCCGCTCTACCTACGAGCAGTACTTC; CDR3aa: CASSVLTGRSTYEQYF